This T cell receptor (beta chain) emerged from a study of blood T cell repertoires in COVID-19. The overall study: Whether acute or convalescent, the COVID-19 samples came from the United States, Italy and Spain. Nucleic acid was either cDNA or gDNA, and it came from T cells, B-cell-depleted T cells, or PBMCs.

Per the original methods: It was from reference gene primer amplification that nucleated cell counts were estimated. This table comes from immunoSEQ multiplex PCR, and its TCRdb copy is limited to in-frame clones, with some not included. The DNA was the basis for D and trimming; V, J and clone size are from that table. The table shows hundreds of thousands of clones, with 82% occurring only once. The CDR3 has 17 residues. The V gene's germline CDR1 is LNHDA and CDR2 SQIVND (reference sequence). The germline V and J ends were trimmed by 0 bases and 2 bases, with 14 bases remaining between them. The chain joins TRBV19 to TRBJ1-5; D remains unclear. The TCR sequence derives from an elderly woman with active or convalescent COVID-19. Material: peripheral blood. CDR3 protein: CASSIDPPLLRNQPQHF. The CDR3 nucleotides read TGTGCCAGTAGTATAGATCCACCGCTCCTACGCAATCAGCCCCAGCATTTT.